The next 6 T cell receptor beta chains were all read from a single sample in a study of blood T cell repertoires in COVID-19. Assay used: immunoSEQ multiplex PCR; TCRdb lists only in-frame clones, some missing. The repertoire has some 240,000 clones, about 93% of them found once; the top ten carry around 0.84%. Input material: peripheral blood. The receptors were gathered from a man in his fifties or sixties with COVID-19, enrolled during active disease.

The V and J genes are TRBV27 and TRBJ1-5; a weak D match, TRBD1 (6 bases). The CDR3 is made up of 16 amino acids. Trimming removed 2 bases at V and 4 bases at J, with 15 bases between. Germline assignment: CDR1 MNHEY and CDR2 SMNVEV (reference sequence). The CDR3 loop is CASSLIPGAQNQPQHF. The CDR3 nucleotides read TGTGCCAGCAGTTTAATCCCAGGGGCTCAGAATCAGCCCCAGCATTTT.

The rearrangement uses TRBV5-1 and TRBJ2-7, with 10 positions matching TRBD1. The V gene's germline CDR1 is SGHRS and CDR2 YFSETQ. V was pared by 4 bases and J by 7 bases, with 8 bases of the junction left unmatched. CDR3 length equals 14 residues. This CDR3 reads CASSTGTGVREQYF. The CDR3 region has the DNA TGCGCCAGCAGCACCGGGACAGGGGTCAGAGAGCAGTACTTC.

This clone was picked up one time. The chain links TRBV15 to TRBJ1-6; D gene unclear. Trimming left V 3 bases short and J 0 bases short, with 12 bases between. The length of the CDR3 is 17 residues. From germline, CDR1 is LNHNV and CDR2 YYDKDF (reference sequence). The CDR3 nucleotides are TGTGCCACCAGCAGTTCCGGCGGAAGCTCCTATAATTCACCCCTCCACTTT. This sequence encodes CATSSSGGSSYNSPLHF.

The chain uses TRBV25-1 and TRBJ1-4; TRBD1 aligns across 7 bases. CDR1 and CDR2 from the germline V gene are MGHDK and SYGVNS. V lost 8 bases to trimming and J lost 6 bases; unmatched junction nucleotides: 12. This CDR3 is built from 15 residues. This chain's CDR3 is CASPRQGERDEKLFF. CDR3 sequence (DNA): TGTGCCAGCCCTAGGCAGGGGGAGAGGGATGAAAAACTGTTTTTT.

V and J are TRBV7-2 and TRBJ2-6; 7 nucleotides line up with TRBD1. Germline CDR1 is SGHTA and CDR2 is FQGNSA. The CDR3 sequence is 18 residues long. V was pared by 5 bases and J by 0 bases, with 10 bases of the junction left unmatched. Written as DNA, the CDR3 is TGTGCCAGCAGCCGGGCAACAAGACAGGGCTCTGGGGCCAACGTCCTGACTTTC. Translation gives CASSRATRQGSGANVLTF.

The V and J genes are TRBV7-8 and TRBJ1-5, with 9 bases fitting TRBD1. The CDR3 totals 14 residues. The germline gives CDR1 SGHVS, CDR2 FQNEAQ. The trim removed 6 bases at V and 6 bases at J, leaving 6 bases unmatched. The CDR3 spells CASSRRTGVQPQHF. The CDR3 DNA is TGTGCCAGCAGTAGGAGGACAGGGGTTCAGCCCCAGCATTTT.